These 30 T cell receptor beta chains share one sample of origin, sequenced in a study of technical replicates of blood from four donors. TCRdb's table, derived via immunoSEQ multiplex PCR, lists solely in-frame clones and lacks some. This sample has some 69,000 clones, with 80% to 90% found just once. The sequencing input was PBMCs. The source is a human donor in good health. Some clones in this sample may be carry-over from other donors' samples.

The table lists this clone with a count of one. The chain joins TRBV6-5 to TRBJ2-7; 7 nucleotides align to TRBD2. Trimming at V came to 3 bases and at J to 5 bases, leaving 7 bases not matched to a gene. The CDR3 totals 14 residues. Germline V gene data show CDR1 as MNHEY and CDR2 as SVGAGI. The CDR3 region is CASSYWEGTHEQYF. For the CDR3, the DNA is TGTGCCAGCAGTTATTGGGAGGGAACCCACGAGCAGTACTTC.

The V gene is TRBV29-1, the J gene TRBJ2-5, with TRBD2 matching over 7 bases. The CDR3 is 13 amino acids. The trim removed 6 bases at V and 2 bases at J, leaving 6 bases unmatched. CDR1 and CDR2 from the germline V gene are SQVTM and ANQGSEA. The CDR3 sequence: CSVGASGQETQYF. The CDR3 region has the DNA TGCAGCGTGGGTGCTAGCGGACAAGAGACCCAGTACTTC.

This chain uses TRBV10-3 with TRBJ2-5; 7 positions agree with TRBD2. CDR3 length: 16 residues. Germline assignment: CDR1 ENHRY and CDR2 SYGVKD. V was pared by 0 bases and J by 1 base, with 5 bases of the junction left unmatched. CDR3 loop: CAISESGRGIQETQYF. The CDR3 coding sequence is TGTGCCATCAGTGAGTCAGGGCGGGGGATCCAAGAGACCCAGTACTTC.

This clone has just one count. The chain joins TRBV6-5 to TRBJ1-2; 8 bases match TRBD1. The CDR3 has 15 amino acids. Germline lookup yields CDR1 MNHEY and CDR2 SVGAGI. J was trimmed by 4 bases and V by 6 bases; bases with no gene match: 10. In DNA form, the CDR3 reads TGTGCCAGCAGGGACCCCCAGGGGGCAACCTATGGCTACACCTTC. This encodes CASRDPQGATYGYTF.

The V call is TRBV7-6, the J call TRBJ1-1, with TRBD1 identical over 8 bases. CDR1 and CDR2 from the germline V gene are SGHVS and FNYEAQ. CDR3 length equals 15 residues. With 6 bases clipped from V and 1 base from J, the junction kept 7 bases outside the gene matches. CDR3 residues: CASRDAGTGNTEAFF. CDR3 DNA sequence: TGTGCCAGCAGGGACGCGGGGACAGGGAACACTGAAGCTTTCTTT.

The rearrangement uses TRBV13 and TRBJ2-3; 9 bases are shared with TRBD1. V dropped 5 bases and J dropped 1; count of bases not matched to a gene: 1. This CDR3 has 14 amino acids. Per the germline V gene, CDR1 is PRHDT and CDR2 is FYEKMQ (reference sequence). The DNA of the CDR3 is TGTGCCAGCAGCCGGACAGGGGGCACAGATACGCAGTATTTT. It yields the protein CASSRTGGTDTQYF.

The chain is built from TRBV4-3 and TRBJ2-1, with D possibly matching TRBD1 (5 bases). V was pared by 0 bases and J by 1 base, with 10 bases between. Germline V gives CDR1 LGHNA, CDR2 YSLEER. The CDR3 is made up of 16 amino acids. CDR3 protein: CASSQDFQGSYNEQFF. The CDR3 DNA sequence: TGCGCCAGCAGCCAAGACTTTCAGGGTTCCTACAATGAGCAGTTCTTC.

The genes are TRBV5-6 and TRBJ2-5; 15 positions match TRBD2. V trimming: 0 bases; J trimming: 4 bases; junction bases outside the gene matches: 10. This CDR3 spans 19 amino acids. CDR1 and CDR2 (germline): SGHDT, YYEEEE. DNA for the CDR3: TGTGCCAGCAGCTTGGAAGGACTAGCGGGGGGGCCTCGCCGAGAGACCCAGTACTTC. This sequence encodes CASSLEGLAGGPRRETQYF.

The chain couples TRBV11-3 to TRBJ2-3; 8 positions agree with TRBD1. CDR3 length: 15 amino acids. Germline V gives CDR1 SGHNT, CDR2 YENEEA. V lost 5 bases, J lost 0 bases, and 4 bases stayed unmatched. The chain's CDR3 is CASSRTGYSTDTQYF. In nucleotides, the CDR3 is TGTGCCAGCAGCCGGACAGGGTATAGCACAGATACGCAGTATTTT.

The chain joins TRBV11-3 to TRBJ2-4; D is perhaps TRBD1 (6 bases). The V and J ends lost 5 bases and 11 bases respectively, with 16 bases between them. Germline CDR1 is SGHNT and CDR2 is YENEEA. CDR3 length: 13 residues. The CDR3 DNA reads as TGTGCCAGCAGCATCTTGGACAGAGAATTTCAGTACTTC. It is translated as CASSILDREFQYF.

The chain joins TRBV19 to TRBJ2-1; D remains unclear. The germline V gene has CDR1 LNHDA and CDR2 SQIVND (reference sequence). This CDR3 is built from 11 residues. The germline V and J ends were trimmed by 6 bases and 9 bases, with 9 bases remaining between them. CDR3 residues: CASRASTEQFF. The CDR3 DNA is TGTGCCAGTAGGGCTAGTACTGAGCAGTTCTTC.

This clone rates as medium-sized (0.01 to 0.1%). CDR3 in amino acids: CASSQGRKVAGYNEQFF. The DNA of the CDR3 is TGTGCCAGCAGCCAAGGGAGGAAGGTAGCGGGCTACAATGAGCAGTTCTTC. V usage is TRBV27 and J usage is TRBJ2-1; 7 bases map to TRBD2. The CDR3 totals 17 residues. CDR1 and CDR2 (germline): MNHEY, SMNVEV (reference sequence). The V segment lost 6 bases and the J segment 3 bases; nucleotides outside the gene matches: 14.

This clone appeared a few times. The V gene is TRBV2, the J gene TRBJ1-2, with TRBD1 matching over 7 bases. Losses at the gene ends were 5 bases for V and 7 bases for J; bases not matched to a gene: 13. The CDR3 spans 15 residues. CDR1 SNHLY and CDR2 FYNNEI come from the germline V gene. The chain's CDR3 is CASSNNLRQGSGYTF. The CDR3 coding sequence is TGTGCCAGCAGTAATAATCTTAGACAGGGCAGTGGCTACACCTTC.

The chain carries TRBV29-1 and TRBJ2-5; 11 bases agree with TRBD1. V was pared by 1 base and J by 5 bases, with 3 bases of the junction left unmatched. Germline values: CDR1 SQVTM, CDR2 ANQGSEA. This CDR3 contains 14 residues. The CDR3 sequence is CSVEVWDRGETQYF. The CDR3 DNA reads TGCAGCGTTGAAGTGTGGGACAGGGGGGAGACCCAGTACTTC.

The CDR3 DNA sequence: TGTGCCTGGAGTCCCTCGGGGGAGACCCAGTACTTC. Protein sequence: CAWSPSGETQYF. V gene TRBV30 combines with J gene TRBJ2-5, with D possibly TRBD2 on 5 matching bases. Looked up from germline, CDR1 is GTSNPN and CDR2 is SVGIG (reference sequence). Deletions cut 2 bases from V and 5 bases from J, with 9 bases between. CDR3 size: 12 residues.

The chain couples TRBV2 to TRBJ2-3, with D perhaps matching TRBD1 (5 bases). Trimming took 5 bases from V and 1 from J, leaving 13 bases between them. The CDR3 is 15 amino acids. Per germline, CDR1 SNHLY and CDR2 FYNNEI. The CDR3 is CASSTQGKGTDTQYF. Here the CDR3 DNA reads TGTGCCAGCAGTACCCAGGGTAAGGGCACAGATACGCAGTATTTT.

The chain employs TRBV5-6 and TRBJ2-7; D gene unclear. The germline V and J ends were trimmed by 3 bases and 0 bases, with 4 bases remaining between them. The CDR3 contains 12 residues. Germline CDR1 is SGHDT and CDR2 is YYEEEE. The CDR3 DNA is TGTGCCAGCAGCTCCGGCTCCTACGAGCAGTACTTC. Protein: CASSSGSYEQYF.

The genes are TRBV6-1 and TRBJ2-5, with D maybe TRBD2 (7 bases). The germline gives CDR1 MNHNS, CDR2 SASEGT. V was clipped by 6 bases and J by 4 bases, with 15 bases between them. This CDR3 contains 14 residues. CDR3 in amino acids: CASRVTGGLETQYF. The CDR3 nucleotides read TGTGCCAGCAGAGTTACGGGGGGCCTAGAGACCCAGTACTTC.

The chain carries TRBV7-9 and TRBJ2-3; TRBD2 aligns across 9 bases. V was pared by 0 bases and J by 1 base, with 5 bases of the junction left unmatched. Germline V gene data show CDR1 as SEHNR and CDR2 as FQNEAQ (reference sequence). CDR3 length equals 17 residues. CDR3 bases: TGTGCCAGCAGCTTAGCGGGAGTAGCGGGAGGCACAGATACGCAGTATTTT. This codes for CASSLAGVAGGTDTQYF.

The chain carries TRBV6-6 and TRBJ2-7; TRBD1 matches at 8 bases. Looked up from germline, CDR1 is MNHNY and CDR2 is SVGAGI (reference sequence). Unmatched junction bases numbered 7, after V lost 5 bases and J lost 4 bases. The CDR3 runs 14 residues. This CDR3 is CASSLPGQEYEQYF. As DNA, the CDR3 is TGTGCCAGCAGTCTCCCGGGACAGGAGTACGAGCAGTACTTC.

This clone has only a few counts. The gene calls are TRBV5-6 and TRBJ1-6; D call uncertain. V lost 2 bases and J 7 bases, leaving 13 bases between the germline ends. Germline V gene data show CDR1 as SGHDT and CDR2 as YYEEEE. The CDR3 has 15 amino acids. The CDR3 loop reads CASSFRSAGNSPLHF. CDR3 DNA: TGTGCCAGCAGCTTTAGGTCGGCGGGCAATTCACCCCTCCACTTT.

This clone was counted a few times. This chain joins TRBV30 and TRBJ2-2; D is possibly TRBD2 (6 bases). With 3 bases removed from V and 7 bases from J, the gap between germline ends came to 12 bases. CDR3 length: 13 residues. Germline lookup yields CDR1 GTSNPN and CDR2 SVGIG (reference sequence). The DNA of the CDR3 is TGTGCCTGGAGACGGGGGAGTAGCGGGGAGCTGTTTTTT. This translates into CAWRRGSSGELFF.

The chain links TRBV5-1 to TRBJ2-2; 9 nucleotides agree with TRBD1. Germline CDR1 is SGHRS and CDR2 is YFSETQ. This CDR3 region has 17 residues. The trim removed 5 bases at V and 0 bases at J, leaving 8 bases unmatched. The CDR3 bases are TGCGCCAGCAGTTCGGGGACAGGGTACTCGAACACCGGGGAGCTGTTTTTT. Its translation is CASSSGTGYSNTGELFF.

This chain links TRBV18 with TRBJ1-2, with TRBD1 identical over 7 bases. Per the germline V gene, CDR1 is KGHSH and CDR2 is LQKENI. CDR3 length: 15 amino acids. With V trimmed by 4 bases and J by 0 bases, 5 bases remained unmatched. In nucleotides, the CDR3 is TGTGCCAGCTCACGGGGGGACAGAGCTAACTATGGCTACACCTTC. Protein: CASSRGDRANYGYTF. Full variable domain (missing parts from reference TRBV18 and TRBJ1-2): NAGVMQNPRHLVRRRGQEARLRCSPMKGHSHVYWYRQLPEEGLKFMVYLQKENIIDESGMPKERFSAEFPKEGPSILRIQQVVRGDSAAYFCASSRGDRANYGYTFGSGTRLTVV.

This clone was counted once. The chain couples TRBV13 to TRBJ2-7; TRBD1 aligns across 9 bases. Germline loops: CDR1 PRHDT, CDR2 FYEKMQ (reference sequence). The CDR3 extends over 13 amino acids. V trimming: 5 bases; J trimming: 4 bases; junction bases outside the gene matches: 3. CDR3 bases: TGTGCCAGCAGCATTGGGACAGGGTACGAGCAGTACTTC. Encoded protein: CASSIGTGYEQYF.

The V and J genes are TRBV5-4 and TRBJ1-1; a possible D gene is TRBD1 (5 bases). Germline CDR1 reads SGHNT; CDR2 reads YYREEE (reference sequence). V was trimmed by 4 bases and J by 0 bases, leaving 10 bases between them. CDR3 length: 14 amino acids. This CDR3 is CASSLSTVNTEAFF. CDR3 sequence (DNA): TGTGCCAGCAGCCTCTCGACAGTGAACACTGAAGCTTTCTTT.

The V gene is TRBV5-5, the J gene TRBJ2-3; D not resolved. The CDR3 covers 16 residues. The V and J ends lost 4 bases and 0 bases respectively, with 15 bases between them. Germline CDR1 reads SGHKS; CDR2 reads YYEKEE (reference sequence). For the CDR3, the DNA is TGTGCCAGCAGCCCCTACAGCCAGTCTAGCACAGATACGCAGTATTTT. This encodes CASSPYSQSSTDTQYF. Full variable domain (outside the CDR3, taken from reference TRBV5-5 and TRBJ2-3): DAGVTQSPTHLIKTRGQQVTLRCSPISGHKSVSWYQQVLGQGPQFIFQYYEKEERGRGNFPDRFSARQFPNYSSELNVNALLLGDSALYLCASSPYSQSSTDTQYFGPGTRLTVL.

This clone came up once. This chain links TRBV7-2 with TRBJ1-2; a possible D gene is TRBD1 (6 bases). This CDR3 has 14 residues. The V gene lost 5 bases and the J gene lost 8 bases, with 18 bases spanning the gap. Germline CDR1 reads SGHTA; CDR2 reads FQGNSA. CDR3: CASSPAGAVSGYTF. The CDR3 DNA follows: TGTGCCAGCAGCCCCGCGGGGGCGGTATCCGGCTACACCTTC.

The chain couples TRBV2 to TRBJ2-1, with D tentatively TRBD2 (6 bases). The CDR3 contains 12 residues. Germline V gene lookup returns CDR1 SNHLY and CDR2 FYNNEI. The V end was cut by 3 bases, the J end by 11 bases, with 11 bases between. CDR3 nucleotides: TGTGCCAGCAGTGAGTGGGGGGACCAGCAGTTCTTC. Translated: CASSEWGDQQFF.

The chain employs TRBV7-9 and TRBJ1-2; D might be TRBD1 (5 bases). V dropped 5 bases and J dropped 0 bases, with 16 bases sitting between them. The CDR3 sequence is 16 residues long. Germline lookup yields CDR1 SEHNR and CDR2 FQNEAQ (reference sequence). In DNA, the CDR3 is TGTGCCAGCAGCCCCACCGCGGGGGGAGCTAACTATGGCTACACCTTC. Its protein product is CASSPTAGGANYGYTF.